One and the same sample provided the 21 T cell receptor beta chains below, sequenced in a study of T cells after yellow fever vaccination. TCRdb re-called the 5' RACE reads through MiXCR, storing one row per CDR3 protein. Of a few hundred thousand distinct CDR3 sequences in the sample, over 8% were seen once. Sequencing used PBMCs, obtained on the day of the first yellow fever vaccination. The receptors stem from a man aged 18 to 29 who received the YFV17D yellow fever vaccine.

In regard to this clonotype: It may be a read error: a sequence one base away is much more abundant. The rearrangement uses TRBV7-9 and TRBJ1-1; no definite D call. The germline gives CDR1 SEHNR, CDR2 FQNEAQ (reference sequence). The V end lost 7 bases, the J end lost 0 bases, and 3 bases lay between the germline ends. This CDR3 is 11 amino acids long. The CDR3 is CASTMNTEAFF. The CDR3 DNA sequence: TGTGCCAGCACCATGAACACTGAAGCTTTCTTT. Full variable domain (outside the CDR3, taken from reference TRBV7-9 and TRBJ1-1): DTGVSQNPRHKITKRGQNVTFRCDPISEHNRLYWYRQTLGQGPEFLTYFQNEAQLEKSRLLSDRFSAERPKGSFSTLEIQRTEQGDSAMYLCASTMNTEAFFGQGTRLTVV.

This clonotype was found a few times. The chain combines TRBV9 with TRBJ2-3, with D possibly being TRBD1 (6 bases). The CDR3 is 15 residues long. Trimming cost V 5 bases and J 0 bases, with 13 bases left between them. Germline V gives CDR1 SGDLS, CDR2 YYNGEE. The CDR3 bases are TGTGCCAGCAGTTATAGAGGGGGTAGCACAGATACGCAGTATTTT. Protein: CASSYRGGSTDTQYF.

In the case of this clonotype: This may be a read error: a much more frequent sequence differs by one nucleotide. No conserved phenylalanine or tryptophan ends this CDR3, so it is likely a read error. J is TRBJ2-7 and V is TRBV3-1, with D uncertain. Germline loops: CDR1 LGHDT, CDR2 YNNKEL (reference sequence). CDR3 length equals 12 residues. V gave up 0 bases and J gave up 6 bases, with 6 bases separating them. The CDR3 region has the DNA TGTGCCAGCAGCCAAGAGTCTCGCGAGCAGTACTCC. It codes for CASSQESREQYS.

In this sample, this clonotype turned up many times. This sequence joins TRBV11-2 and TRBJ2-5, with 8 bases identical to TRBD1. The V gene end was trimmed by 0 bases and the J gene end by 11 bases; junction bases not matched to a gene: 8. Looked up from germline, CDR1 is SGHAT and CDR2 is FQNNGV. The CDR3 consists of 14 residues. The CDR3: CASSLDPGTGTQYF. The CDR3 region has the DNA TGTGCCAGCAGCTTAGATCCCGGGACAGGAACTCAGTACTTC.

This clonotype was seen a few times. The chain recombines TRBV28 with TRBJ1-1; D ambiguous. Trimming cost V 3 bases and J 2 bases, with 13 bases left between them. The CDR3 has 15 residues. Germline V gives CDR1 MDHEN, CDR2 SYDVKM. The CDR3 reads CASSFWWVENTEAFF. The CDR3 DNA follows: TGTGCCAGCAGTTTTTGGTGGGTTGAAAACACTGAAGCTTTCTTT.

This clonotype was counted many times. The chain has TRBV7-2 and TRBJ2-1, with TRBD2 identical over 9 bases. The length of the CDR3 is 16 residues. Germline assignment: CDR1 SGHTA and CDR2 FQGNSA. V was clipped by 1 base and J by 4 bases; unmatched bases: 5. CDR3 amino acids: CASSLVRGGQYNEQFF. For the CDR3, the DNA is TGTGCCAGCAGCTTAGTGCGGGGGGGCCAATACAATGAGCAGTTCTTC.

V is TRBV11-2 and J is TRBJ2-1; D perhaps matches TRBD2 (5 bases). Germline lookup yields CDR1 SGHAT and CDR2 FQNNGV. This CDR3 has 14 amino acids. V was clipped by 4 bases and J by 4 bases, with 11 bases between them. The DNA of the CDR3 is TGTGCCAGCAGCTCCTTCGGGGTATACAATGAGCAGTTCTTC. It translates to CASSSFGVYNEQFF.

The chain joins TRBV6-1 to TRBJ2-5, with D possibly being TRBD2 (7 bases). The germline CDR1 and CDR2 sequences are MNHNS and SASEGT. Trimming stripped 6 bases from V and 5 bases from J, with 19 bases between. The CDR3 has 15 residues. CDR3 sequence reads: CASSREGGVPETQYF. In nucleotides, the CDR3 is TGTGCCAGCAGCAGGGAGGGGGGGGTGCCGGAGACCCAGTACTTC.

This clonotype has a count of ten or more. The rearrangement uses TRBV7-3 and TRBJ2-5; TRBD2 matches at 10 bases. This CDR3 is 15 amino acids long. Germline V gene sequence: CDR1 SGHTA, CDR2 FQGTGA. The junction had 4 bases not matched to a gene; V was cut back by 5 bases and J by 1 base. CDR3 loop: CASSTLAGGQETQYF. The DNA of the CDR3 is TGTGCCAGCAGCACCTTAGCGGGGGGCCAAGAGACCCAGTACTTC.

The chain is built from TRBV5-4 and TRBJ2-1; D unclear. Trimming took off 1 base at V and 5 bases at J, with 7 bases between the two ends. This CDR3 has 13 amino acids. CDR1 and CDR2 from the germline V gene are SGHNT and YYREEE (reference sequence). CDR3 residues: CASSLISDNEQFF. The CDR3 DNA follows: TGTGCCAGCAGCTTGATCAGCGACAATGAGCAGTTCTTC.

The chain has TRBV20-1 and TRBJ1-5; D uncertain. Trimming removed 6 bases from V and 7 bases from J, with 19 bases in between. The germline V gene has CDR1 DFQATT and CDR2 SNEGSKA (reference sequence). The CDR3 has 14 amino acids. CDR3 loop: CSADEPDIHQPQHF. Written as DNA, the CDR3 is TGCAGTGCAGACGAACCAGACATACACCAGCCCCAGCATTTT.

This clonotype has just a few counts. The J gene is TRBJ2-1, the V gene TRBV19, with a tentative D call TRBD2 (5 bases). The CDR3 runs to 15 residues. Germline loops: CDR1 LNHDA, CDR2 SQIVND (reference sequence). V was trimmed by 3 bases and J by 2 bases, leaving 11 bases between them. The CDR3 nucleotides are TGTGCCAGTAGTATCGGTATCGGGGCCTACAATGAGCAGTTCTTC. Translated, it gives CASSIGIGAYNEQFF. The full variable domain, in which reference TRBV19 and TRBJ2-1 provide the parts outside the CDR3, is DGGITQSPKYLFRKEGQNVTLSCEQNLNHDAMYWYRQDPGQGLRLIYYSQIVNDFQKGDIAEGYSVSREKKESFPLTVTSAQKNPTAFYLCASSIGIGAYNEQFFGPGTRLTVL.

This clonotype was observed a handful of times. The genes are TRBV7-3 and TRBJ2-4; TRBD2 agrees at 10 bases. Germline V gene lookup returns CDR1 SGHTA and CDR2 FQGTGA. CDR3 length equals 15 residues. The V and J ends lost 6 bases and 8 bases, in that order; junction bases with no gene match: 10. CDR3 sequence: CASSPGLAPADIQYF. The CDR3 coding sequence is TGTGCCAGCAGTCCGGGACTAGCGCCGGCGGACATTCAGTACTTC.

This chain connects TRBV3-1 to TRBJ2-3; D unclear. There are 11 residues in the CDR3. Deletions cut 2 bases from V and 6 bases from J, with 3 bases between. CDR1 is LGHDT, CDR2 YNNKEL, per germline (reference sequence). The DNA for the CDR3 is TGTGCCAGCAGCCAATATGATACGCAGTATTTT. Translation: CASSQYDTQYF.

This clonotype turned up a few times. The chain recombines TRBV7-2 with TRBJ2-7, with 10 bases matching TRBD2. Trimming cost V 5 bases and J 4 bases; bases outside gene matches: 14. The CDR3 is 17 residues long. CDR1 and CDR2 from the germline V gene are SGHTA and FQGNSA. DNA of the CDR3: TGTGCCAGCAGCCCGGATGCAGCGGGGGGGCGTTCTTACGAGCAGTACTTC. It yields the protein CASSPDAAGGRSYEQYF.

This clonotype was detected a few times. The J gene is TRBJ1-2, the V gene TRBV12-3 or TRBV12-4; no clear D. CDR3 length: 13 amino acids. V lost 5 bases and J lost 3, with 10 bases in between. CDR3 nucleotides: TGTGCCAGCAGTCTGGGTCACTACTATGGCTACACCTTC. Translation: CASSLGHYYGYTF.

This clonotype was recorded many times. V is TRBV4-3 and J is TRBJ1-2; D ambiguous. Germline CDR1 and CDR2: LGHNA and YSLEER. This CDR3 is built from 14 residues. Trimming removed 1 base at V and 3 bases at J, with 9 bases between. The CDR3 is CASSQALKDYGYTF. In DNA, the CDR3 is TGCGCCAGCAGCCAAGCGCTAAAGGACTATGGCTACACCTTC.

The chain recombines TRBV5-1 with TRBJ2-3; 7 positions agree with TRBD2. V lost 4 bases to trimming and J lost 4 bases; unmatched junction nucleotides: 9. CDR3 length equals 15 residues. The germline V gene encodes CDR1 SGHRS and CDR2 YFSETQ. For the CDR3, the DNA is TGCGCCAGCAGCCGTGAGGGAGGGGCTGCAGATACGCAGTATTTT. Translated, it gives CASSREGGAADTQYF.

This clonotype was seen a few times. The chain combines TRBV4-3 with TRBJ2-2; tentative D call: TRBD1 (6 bases). The CDR3 consists of 15 residues. V was shortened by 0 bases and J by 3 bases, with 8 bases between the two germline ends. Per the germline V gene, CDR1 is LGHNA and CDR2 is YSLEER. In nucleotides, the CDR3 is TGCGCCAGCAGCCAAGACTGGGGGCACACCGGGGAGCTGTTTTTT. It specifies CASSQDWGHTGELFF.

A few counts support this clonotype. The chain joins TRBV25-1 to TRBJ2-3, with 13 bases lining up with TRBD2. V dropped 6 bases and J dropped 7; count of bases not matched to a gene: 4. The CDR3 length is 14 residues. Germline V CDR1 and CDR2: MGHDK, SYGVNS. CDR3 amino acids: CASRLAGGPHTQYF. The CDR3 region has the DNA TGTGCCAGCAGACTAGCGGGGGGGCCGCATACGCAGTATTTT.

This clonotype was found a few times. The V call is TRBV6-5, the J call TRBJ2-3; D may be TRBD1 (6 bases). The CDR3 consists of 14 residues. Germline-derived CDR1 and CDR2 are MNHEY and SVGAGI. The V end lost 4 bases, the J end lost 4 bases, and 12 bases lay between the germline ends. CDR3 DNA sequence: TGTGCCAGCAGTTTTACAGGGTCACCAGATACGCAGTATTTT. Its protein product is CASSFTGSPDTQYF.